The present T cell receptor beta chain was sequenced within a study of CD8 T cells in Susac syndrome. RNA, at about 0.45 to 1 ug, was reverse transcribed with random hexamers. immunoSEQ multiplex PCR amplified TCR beta CDR3 across 54 Vbeta, 13 Jbeta. TCRdb re-analysed the immunoSEQ multiplex PCR reads in MiXCR, keeping a single row per CDR3 protein. The sample holds 100,000 or so distinct CDR3 sequences, about 95% seen once. This CDR3 is 15 amino acids long. V was shortened by 4 bases and J by 0 bases, with 10 bases between the two germline ends. Germline CDR1 reads LGHDT; CDR2 reads YNNKEL (reference sequence). Each Susac syndrome patient had definite or probable disease by recently defined criteria. Points from the study as a whole: Clonal CD8+ expansion in Susac was highest in TEMRA cells and active patients. In total CD8+ repertoires, sixteen Susac-specific public clones were detected, and CD8+ TEMRA repertoires contained four to six.

A remark on this clonotype: Its antigen is still unknown.

The V call is TRBV3-1, the J call TRBJ2-1, with a weak D call TRBD1 (5 bases). This receptor was obtained from a human donor with Susac syndrome. Sequenced sample: CD8+ T cells from PBMCs. CDR3 amino acids: CASSPMTASYNEQFF. The CDR3 DNA reads TGTGCCAGCAGCCCGATGACAGCCTCCTACAATGAGCAGTTCTTC.